Detailed here is one TCR beta chain. Its antigen is as yet unknown. PCR involved 60 Vbeta and 13 Jbeta primers. TCRdb's copy holds only in-frame clones and misses some; the assay was immunoSEQ multiplex PCR. The sample has approximately 110,000 clones; roughly 77% are singletons. V was clipped by 1 base and J by 6 bases; unmatched bases: 5. This CDR3 has 13 residues. Per germline, CDR1 GTSNPN and CDR2 SVGIG (reference sequence). The data were taken from a study of cytomegalovirus exposure and HLA in healthy donors. Whole-study results and caveats: Available immune exposure information covered CMV serostatus only. A list of approximately 150 TCR beta chains associated with cytomegalovirus was given. In a later analysis, HLA-C alleles had the fewest associated TCRs, DRB1 alleles the most.

The sequenced material came from PBMCs. This receptor was taken from a woman in her twenties or thirties in good health and CMV-seronegative. The chain combines TRBV30 with TRBJ2-7; TRBD2 aligns across 8 bases. The CDR3 region is CAWSGSGSSEQYF. The CDR3 DNA follows: TGTGCCTGGAGTGGGAGCGGGAGTAGCGAGCAGTACTTC. Using reference TRBV30 and TRBJ2-7 for the parts outside the CDR3, the full variable domain is SQTIHQWPATLVQPVGSPLSLECTVEGTSNPNLYWYRQAAGRGLQLLFYSVGIGQISSEVPQNLSASRPQDRQFILSSKKLLLSDSGFYLCAWSGSGSSEQYFGPGTRLTVT.